This T cell receptor (beta chain) came from a study of T cell responses to AZD1222 COVID-19 vaccine. Study results and caveats: Spike-specific TCR breadth and depth were elevated following two AZD1222 doses. Females made up more of the donors, who were largely white British, and clonal diversity may have come out too low. No day 14 peak samples; only post-peak repertoires were characterized. Only a handful of AZD1222 recipients, roughly six in all, had baseline seropositivity.

V lost 3 bases and J lost 9, with 10 bases in between. The CDR3 consists of 12 residues. Looked up from germline, CDR1 is SGHRS and CDR2 is YFSETQ. Measured with immunoSEQ multiplex PCR; TCRdb has only the in-frame clones, and not every one. The sample records 120,000 or so clones, roughly 89% being singletons. Details on this clone: Its antigen is still unknown.

The clonotype originates from an adult in good health. The source material was peripheral blood, sampled on day 0 of AZD1222 vaccination. V is TRBV5-1 and J is TRBJ2-1; D might be TRBD1 (6 bases). Written as DNA, the CDR3 is TGCGCCAGCAGCTCACAGGGTAGTGAGCAGTTCTTC. Amino acids: CASSSQGSEQFF.